This T cell receptor beta chain was profiled in a study of identical twins (TCRdb year 2016). About the investigation overall: To test whether fetal clonotypes persist, this study deep-sequenced TCR alpha and beta repertoires from monozygotic twins, from unrelated adults of various ages, and from cord blood. Replicate twin experiments were performed at different times using different library preparation protocols to rule out contamination.

Results and caveats for the whole study, not just this receptor: Zero-insertion analyses could be partly confounded by invariant T cells such as MAIT and iNKT, though diverse VJ usage argued against such confounding for most clonotypes. Out-of-frame TCR alpha sequences shared between twins showed an excess of low generation-probability sequences compared with coincidental sharing between unrelated individuals. A weaker excess of twin sharing was found in beta out-of-frame sequences because the signal-to-noise ratio was lowered by fewer shared sequences. Conclusions relied on cross-sectional statistical analysis, since the same donors could not be followed over many years. Abundant cord blood beta clonotypes carried fewer insertions; young adult naive repertoires showed a weaker similar trend, while memory repertoires showed none. Recombination models systematically underestimated out-of-frame TCR alpha sharing in monozygotic twins but agreed with sharing between unrelated individuals.

Every donor in the study was a healthy Caucasian. The twin cohort consisted of three pairs of female monozygotic twins, all aged roughly 18 to 30 years. Positive isolation kits from Invitrogen were used to isolate CD4+ and CD8+ T cell populations. This clonotype has only a few counts. What this receptor recognizes is not known. Qualities for individual bases were not recorded, and no much larger clone is one base off. The library was made by 5' RACE. The run used an Illumina HiSeq 2000. Template switching introduced a universal primer binding site; the final cDNA contained a unique molecular identifier, enabling accurate counting of TCR cDNA molecules. Specific primers in the conserved constant-segment region were used to synthesize first-strand cDNA for TCR alpha and beta chains. To control for contamination, every cDNA library was double barcoded, receiving both a SMART-Mk sample barcode and Illumina barcodes. TruSeq adapter sequences and Illumina sample barcodes were added in two successive PCR steps. Sequencing of the TCR alpha and beta cDNA libraries was done on the Illumina HiSeq platform using custom primers. As for the authors' bioinformatics: MiGEC processed the raw reads to extract unique molecular identifiers, while MiXCR was used to determine the CDR3 positions. Recombination models were inferred per individual with the repgenHMM and IGoR tools using an EM algorithm. Shared clonotypes were analyzed with the tcR package in R, and sharing was normalized by the product of cloneset sizes. Out-of-frame nonproductive sequences were analyzed to study raw recombination free of thymic and clonal selection effects. TCRdb ran its own pipeline on the public reads, namely fastp trimming at Q25 and MiXCR clone calling, and kept in-frame beta chains. Rows with one shared CDR3 protein collapse into an entry with the most common genes and DNA. TCRdb's processing, not the study's, gives the V and J calls here. The sample records roughly 240,000 distinct CDR3 sequences, 6% to 8% of which are singletons. In total, the top ten clones hold under 6% of the sample.

CDR1 and CDR2, per the germline V gene (reference sequence), are DFQATT and SNEGSKA. The CDR3 covers 18 residues, taking in both the cysteine and the phenylalanine. Of all the DNA, just the CDR3 is kept, 54 bases in frame from base 1. Trimming removed 5 bases from V and 4 bases from J; the gene matches leave 17 bases unexplained. These data also formed part of another study, on yellow fever vaccine responses in identical twins. The second study also describes: According to the authors, the vaccine-induced T cell response in identical twins seemed to be partly convergent and partly specific to each individual. Focusing on identical twins, the study followed the T cell clones that responded to the vaccine, and did so with precision.

The sample taken for sequencing was CD8+ T cells sorted from blood. The TCR sequence derives from a woman between 18 and 29 years old in good health. The rearrangement joined TRBV20-1 to TRBJ2-2, and 9 junctional nucleotides match TRBD1. The encoded CDR3 is CSASSGTGTGLSTGELFF. The DNA reads as follows: TGCAGTGCTTCGTCCGGTACCGGGACAGGGCTGTCCACCGGGGAGCTGTTTTTT.